Below are 9 T cell receptor beta chains sequenced from a single sample in a study of cytomegalovirus exposure and HLA in healthy donors. The PCR ran on 60 Vbeta and 13 Jbeta primers. Clones were sequenced by immunoSEQ multiplex PCR, and TCRdb holds only the in-frame ones, with some missing. The profile shows about 93,000 clones, just under 80% of them singletons. The sample was PBMCs. The receptors stem from a man aged 30 to 45 in good health and CMV-seronegative.

J is TRBJ1-1 and V is TRBV10-3; possible D gene TRBD1, 6 bases. Between the trimmed V and J ends, which lost 6 bases and 0 bases, there was a span of 11 bases. The CDR3 is made up of 14 amino acids. Germline V CDR1 and CDR2: ENHRY, SYGVKD. The CDR3 reads CAIRGDNMNTEAFF. CDR3 nucleotides: TGTGCCATCAGAGGGGACAATATGAACACTGAAGCTTTCTTT.

This clone was counted a few times. This sequence joins TRBV9 and TRBJ2-7; D gene ambiguous. The CDR3 is 11 residues long. The germline CDR1 and CDR2 sequences are SGDLS and YYNGEE. Trimming shortened V by 0 bases and J by 4 bases, and 2 bases separated the two germline ends. The chain's CDR3 is CASSVAYEQYF. CDR3 bases: TGTGCCAGCAGCGTAGCGTACGAGCAGTACTTC.

The chain joins TRBV9 to TRBJ2-7, with unresolved D. Germline V CDR1 and CDR2: SGDLS, YYNGEE. V was trimmed by 0 bases and J by 0 bases, leaving 10 bases between them. This CDR3 has 15 amino acids. The CDR3 DNA is TGTGCCAGCAGCGTAGGGGCAGCCAACTCCTACGAGCAGTACTTC. This gives the protein CASSVGAANSYEQYF.

CDR3 in amino acids: CASSLDARPSSGNTIYF. Here the CDR3 DNA reads TGCGCCAGCAGCTTGGACGCCAGGCCAAGCTCTGGAAACACCATATATTTT. The V gene is TRBV5-1, the J gene TRBJ1-3; D unclear. CDR1 SGHRS and CDR2 YFSETQ come from the germline V gene. Trimming removed 0 bases from V and 0 bases from J, with 13 bases in between. The length of the CDR3 is 17 residues.

This chain uses TRBV29-1 with TRBJ1-1; 8 bases fit TRBD1. The trim removed 4 bases at V and 3 bases at J, leaving 4 bases unmatched. The CDR3 runs to 13 residues. Germline V gives CDR1 SQVTM, CDR2 ANQGSEA. For the CDR3, the DNA is TGCAGCGTTGGTCAGGGGGCTGACACTGAAGCTTTCTTT. Translated: CSVGQGADTEAFF.

CDR3 nucleotide sequence: TGTGCCAGCAGTGGTTGGGACAGCCGCTACGAGCAGTACTTC. Translated: CASSGWDSRYEQYF. The chain combines TRBV2 with TRBJ2-7; 7 bases line up with TRBD1. CDR3 length equals 14 residues. The germline gives CDR1 SNHLY, CDR2 FYNNEI. The V and J ends lost 4 bases and 3 bases, in that order; junction bases with no gene match: 6.

J is TRBJ2-1 and V is TRBV6-5; maybe TRBD1 (6 bases). The germline V gene has CDR1 MNHEY and CDR2 SVGAGI. The CDR3 covers 12 residues. The V gene lost 6 bases and the J gene lost 12 bases, with 15 bases spanning the gap. CDR3 in DNA: TGTGCCAGCAGCCCCCCGCAGGGGTCGCAGTTCTTC. Protein product: CASSPPQGSQFF.

This clone was recorded only once. The chain is built from TRBV30 and TRBJ1-5, with D unclear. The CDR3 length is 14 residues. Between the trimmed V and J ends, which lost 8 bases and 5 bases, there was a span of 19 bases. Per germline, CDR1 GTSNPN and CDR2 SVGIG (reference sequence). The CDR3 DNA sequence: TGTGCCCTGTCAGGTGGCGCAGTGTATCAGCCCCAGCATTTT. This codes for CALSGGAVYQPQHF.

The chain employs TRBV7-2 and TRBJ1-1, with 7 bases aligning to TRBD1. V lost 7 bases to trimming and J lost 1 base; unmatched junction nucleotides: 3. The CDR3 covers 13 residues. CDR1 SGHTA and CDR2 FQGNSA come from the germline V gene. CDR3 nucleotide sequence: TGTGCCAGCAACAGGGGACGGAACACTGAAGCTTTCTTT. It is translated as CASNRGRNTEAFF. Filled out from reference TRBV7-2 and TRBJ1-1, the complete variable domain reads GAGVSQSPSNKVTEKGKDVELRCDPISGHTALYWYRQSLGQGLEFLIYFQGNSAPDKSGLPSDRFSAERTGGSVSTLTIQRTQQEDSAVYLCASNRGRNTEAFFGQGTRLTVV.